Each of the 28 T cell receptor beta chains below was sequenced from the same sample in a study of graft-versus-host responses after intestinal transplantation (dated by TCRdb to the early 2020s). Intraepithelial and lamina propria lymphocytes were isolated from graft specimens using dithiothreitol, EDTA incubations and collagenase D digestion. Library preparation employed the immunoSEQ multiplex PCR assay. What TCRdb holds here is the immuneACCESS table cut down to in-frame rearrangements. Part of the clones is not present; checked against another copy, under half of the missing clones reflect an unresolved V gene, and the others are unexplained. The sample table holds roughly 7,600 clones, of which over 80% were seen once. In total, the top ten clones hold about 9.4% of the sample. The material sequenced was ileum tissue, taken approximately 120 days after transplant. The source is a human patient who received an intestinal transplant, so some T cells may come from the graft donor.

As to this clone: Relative to the germline gene, one junction end is altered; a read error may explain this. The rearrangement uses TRBV5-1 and TRBJ1-6; possibly TRBD1 for D (5 bases). The length of the CDR3 is 13 residues. Per germline, CDR1 SGHRS and CDR2 YFSETQ. CDR3 sequence reads: CAGSLGDNSPLYF. DNA of the CDR3: TGCGCCGGCAGCTTAGGGGATAATTCACCCCTCTACTTT.

This chain uses TRBV5-6 with TRBJ2-2; D is tentatively TRBD1 or TRBD2 (5 bases each). Germline values: CDR1 SGHDT, CDR2 YYEEEE. The CDR3 is made up of 17 amino acids. V dropped 1 base and J dropped 1 base, with 14 bases sitting between them. CDR3 protein: CASSLRFGTRNTGELFF. CDR3 nucleotide sequence: TGTGCCAGCAGCTTGCGTTTCGGGACCCGGAACACCGGGGAGCTGTTTTTT.

In this sample, this clone turned up once. The CDR3 reads CASSSPGYPYEQYF. For the CDR3, the DNA is TGTGCCAGCAGCTCGCCCGGGTATCCCTACGAGCAGTACTTC. The rearrangement joins TRBV11-2 to TRBJ2-7; D gene unclear. CDR1 and CDR2 from the germline V gene are SGHAT and FQNNGV. Trimming removed 4 bases from V and 2 bases from J, with 12 bases in between. The CDR3 consists of 14 residues.

The chain couples TRBV5-5 to TRBJ2-7, with 7 bases lining up with TRBD1. The CDR3 contains 13 residues. The germline V gene has CDR1 SGHKS and CDR2 YYEKEE (reference sequence). The ends lost 4 bases at V and 6 bases at J; junction bases unmatched: 7. CDR3 coding DNA: TGTGCCAGCAGCCGTACTACAGGGGTCGAGCAGTACTTC. Its translation is CASSRTTGVEQYF.

The rearrangement joins TRBV18 to TRBJ1-3, with D perhaps matching TRBD1 (6 bases). The V gene lost 0 bases and the J gene lost 8 bases, with 14 bases spanning the gap. The CDR3 covers 15 residues. Germline V CDR1 and CDR2: KGHSH, LQKENI. The CDR3 reads CASSPPAGVVDTIYF. The DNA of the CDR3 is TGTGCCAGCTCACCACCGGCAGGGGTGGTGGACACCATATATTTT.

This sequence joins TRBV9 and TRBJ2-7, with D possibly matching TRBD2 (5 bases). From germline, CDR1 is SGDLS and CDR2 YYNGEE. Deletions cut 1 base from V and 6 bases from J, with 14 bases between. This CDR3 contains 14 residues. For the CDR3, the DNA is TGTGCCAGCAGCGTAACGAGAGAGGGTCTCGAGCAGTACTTC. Translating gives CASSVTREGLEQYF.

This chain uses TRBV29-1 with TRBJ1-1, with D uncertain. The germline V gene encodes CDR1 SQVTM and CDR2 ANQGSEA. V was shortened by 7 bases and J by 0 bases, with 12 bases between the two germline ends. The CDR3 spans 13 residues. The CDR3 reads CSALTGMNTEAFF. The CDR3 DNA reads as TGCAGCGCCCTGACGGGAATGAACACTGAAGCTTTCTTT.

Turning to this clone: The sample carries other DNA sequences with the same CDR3. The chain carries TRBV2 and TRBJ1-2, with no clear D. CDR3 length: 13 residues. V gave up 2 bases and J gave up 4 bases, with 8 bases separating them. Germline CDR1 reads SNHLY; CDR2 reads FYNNEI. The CDR3 spells CASSERQVYGYTF. The CDR3 coding sequence is TGTGCCAGCAGTGAACGGCAGGTCTATGGCTACACCTTC.

The chain uses TRBV19 and TRBJ1-5; D is unclear. Germline values: CDR1 LNHDA, CDR2 SQIVND (reference sequence). Trimming cost V 4 bases and J 5 bases, with 15 bases left between them. This CDR3 comprises 15 residues. The CDR3 DNA reads as TGTGCCAGTAGTAAGGGTCAGAGCATGTATCAGCCCCAGCATTTT. Protein sequence: CASSKGQSMYQPQHF.

The chain is built from TRBV5-6 and TRBJ2-7; D may be TRBD1 (5 bases). Looked up from germline, CDR1 is SGHDT and CDR2 is YYEEEE. Deletions cut 2 bases from V and 0 bases from J, with 15 bases between. This CDR3 is 16 amino acids long. DNA of the CDR3: TGTGCCAGCAGCTTTAGACCCGGAAGGGGCTCCTACGAGCAGTACTTC. This gives the protein CASSFRPGRGSYEQYF.

This clone was counted a few times. The gene calls are TRBV7-6 and TRBJ2-7, with a weak D call TRBD1 (5 bases). V lost 5 bases, J lost 3 bases, and 17 bases lay in between. The CDR3 is made up of 15 amino acids. The germline gives CDR1 SGHVS, CDR2 FNYEAQ. Written as DNA, the CDR3 is TGTGCCAGCAGCCAAACAATTACAGGTGGCTACGAGCAGTACTTC. Translation gives CASSQTITGGYEQYF.

This chain joins TRBV4-2 and TRBJ2-7, with TRBD1 matching over 12 bases. Per germline, CDR1 LGHNA and CDR2 YNFKEQ. This CDR3 has 16 amino acids. J gave up 4 bases and V 5 bases, and 9 bases lay outside the gene matches. This CDR3 is CASSGFPGQGAYEQYF. DNA for the CDR3: TGTGCCAGCAGCGGCTTTCCGGGACAGGGGGCTTACGAGCAGTACTTC.

J is TRBJ2-7 and V is TRBV9; D is unclear. The germline V and J ends were trimmed by 0 bases and 6 bases, with 10 bases remaining between them. Germline CDR1 and CDR2: SGDLS and YYNGEE. The CDR3 covers 13 residues. CDR3 region: CASSVGPLGEQYF. CDR3 DNA: TGTGCCAGCAGCGTAGGCCCCTTAGGCGAGCAGTACTTC. Using reference TRBV9 and TRBJ2-7 for the parts outside the CDR3, the full variable domain is DSGVTQTPKHLITATGQRVTLRCSPRSGDLSVYWYQQSLDQGLQFLIQYYNGEERAKGNILERFSAQQFPDLHSELNLSSLELGDSALYFCASSVGPLGEQYFGPGTRLTVT.

The V call is TRBV2, the J call TRBJ2-4; D may be TRBD2 (6 bases). V lost 6 bases and J 6 bases, leaving 6 bases between the germline ends. The V gene's germline CDR1 is SNHLY and CDR2 FYNNEI. The CDR3 sequence is 11 residues long. CDR3 sequence: CASRGGNIQYF. The CDR3 DNA reads as TGTGCCAGCAGGGGGGGAAACATTCAGTACTTC. Together with reference TRBV2 and TRBJ2-4, the CDR3 gives the full variable domain: EPEVTQTPSHQVTQMGQEVILRCVPISNHLYFYWYRQILGQKVEFLVSFYNNEISEKSEIFDDQFSVERPDGSNFTLKIRSTKLEDSAMYFCASRGGNIQYFGAGTRLSVL.

This clone is a singleton in its sample. In DNA form, the CDR3 reads TGTGCCAGCAGCCAGATGGGGACAGGGGGCCACGAGCAGTACTTC. Translating gives CASSQMGTGGHEQYF. The rearrangement joins TRBV14 to TRBJ2-7; 12 nucleotides line up with TRBD1. Germline trimming cut 3 bases from V and 5 bases from J; bases unmatched to any gene: 5. The CDR3 contains 15 residues. The V gene's germline CDR1 is SGHDN and CDR2 FVKESK.

The gene calls are TRBV9 and TRBJ2-7; 10 positions agree with TRBD2. The germline V gene encodes CDR1 SGDLS and CDR2 YYNGEE. Trimming took 3 bases from V and 1 from J; bases not matched to a gene: 4. The CDR3 extends over 15 amino acids. The CDR3 loop reads CASSALAGESYEQYF. The CDR3 bases are TGTGCCAGCAGCGCCCTAGCGGGGGAATCCTACGAGCAGTACTTC. The whole variable domain, remainder taken from reference TRBV9 and TRBJ2-7, is DSGVTQTPKHLITATGQRVTLRCSPRSGDLSVYWYQQSLDQGLQFLIQYYNGEERAKGNILERFSAQQFPDLHSELNLSSLELGDSALYFCASSALAGESYEQYFGPGTRLTVT.

The chain employs TRBV11-2 and TRBJ1-2; D possibly corresponds to TRBD1 (5 bases). CDR1 and CDR2 from the germline V gene are SGHAT and FQNNGV. This CDR3 comprises 14 residues. The V gene lost 1 base and the J gene lost 5 bases, with 11 bases spanning the gap. DNA of the CDR3: TGTGCCAGCAGCTTAGTGGACGGGGGATATGGCTACACCTTC. Protein: CASSLVDGGYGYTF. The full variable domain, completed using reference TRBV11-2 and TRBJ1-2, is EAGVAQSPRYKIIEKRQSVAFWCNPISGHATLYWYQQILGQGPKLLIQFQNNGVVDDSQLPKDRFSAERLKGVDSTLKIQPAKLEDSAVYLCASSLVDGGYGYTFGSGTRLTVV.

The CDR3 nucleotides read TGTGCCAGCAGCCCGGGACACATGAAGATAGAGACCCAGTACTTC. Protein: CASSPGHMKIETQYF. The chain is built from TRBV5-5 and TRBJ2-5; D may be TRBD1 (6 bases). V lost 4 bases and J lost 4, with 17 bases in between. Germline lookup yields CDR1 SGHKS and CDR2 YYEKEE (reference sequence). The CDR3 is made up of 15 amino acids.

This clone was observed a single time. The V and J genes are TRBV28 and TRBJ2-2; D ambiguous. Trimming took 8 bases from V and 6 from J, leaving 10 bases between them. The CDR3 consists of 12 residues. Germline V gene data show CDR1 as MDHEN and CDR2 as SYDVKM. CDR3 in DNA: TGTGCCAGCGGGTTGGCCGCCGGGGAGCTGTTTTTT. Its translation is CASGLAAGELFF.

The CDR3 is CASSLHRFLYYEQYF. The CDR3 DNA is TGTGCCAGCAGTTTGCACAGGTTCCTCTACTACGAGCAGTACTTC. The chain carries TRBV5-5 and TRBJ2-7, with a possible D match to TRBD1 (5 bases). Trimming stripped 5 bases from V and 3 bases from J, with 18 bases between. The CDR3 spans 15 residues. The V gene's germline CDR1 is SGHKS and CDR2 YYEKEE (reference sequence).

The chain is built from TRBV7-2 and TRBJ2-7; D call uncertain. The V end was cut by 3 bases, the J end by 7 bases, with 16 bases between. The CDR3 is 14 amino acids. Per the germline V gene, CDR1 is SGHTA and CDR2 is FQGNSA. The CDR3 region is CASSLTITTGEQYF. The DNA for the CDR3 is TGTGCCAGCAGCTTGACAATTACCACCGGGGAGCAGTACTTC. The full variable domain, completed using reference TRBV7-2 and TRBJ2-7, is GAGVSQSPSNKVTEKGKDVELRCDPISGHTALYWYRQSLGQGLEFLIYFQGNSAPDKSGLPSDRFSAERTGGSVSTLTIQRTQQEDSAVYLCASSLTITTGEQYFGPGTRLTVT.

V and J are TRBV5-4 and TRBJ1-3; no reliable D call. The V gene's germline CDR1 is SGHNT and CDR2 YYREEE (reference sequence). The CDR3 contains 15 residues. V lost 1 base and J 3 bases, leaving 11 bases between the germline ends. The CDR3 DNA follows: TGTGCCAGCAGCTTGATAGGAGGGATTGGAAACACCATATATTTT. As protein: CASSLIGGIGNTIYF. Full variable domain (missing parts from reference TRBV5-4 and TRBJ1-3): ETGVTQSPTHLIKTRGQQVTLRCSSQSGHNTVSWYQQALGQGPQFIFQYYREEENGRGNFPPRFSGLQFPNYSSELNVNALELDDSALYLCASSLIGGIGNTIYFGEGSWLTVV.

This chain joins TRBV18 and TRBJ2-5; TRBD2 matches 11 bases. Germline-derived CDR1 and CDR2 are KGHSH and LQKENI. CDR3 length: 15 residues. J gave up 1 base and V 5 bases, and 3 bases lay outside the gene matches. As DNA, the CDR3 is TGTGCCAGCTCATCGGGACTAGCGGTCCAAGAGACCCAGTACTTC. Translation: CASSSGLAVQETQYF.

In its sample, this clone was seen once. The V gene is TRBV18, the J gene TRBJ1-5; tentatively, D is TRBD1 (6 bases). The V end was cut by 5 bases, the J end by 3 bases, with 14 bases between. Germline CDR1 reads KGHSH; CDR2 reads LQKENI. The CDR3 covers 15 residues. CDR3 region: CASSEGVLLNQPQHF. The CDR3 DNA reads as TGTGCCAGCTCAGAGGGGGTTTTGCTCAATCAGCCCCAGCATTTT.

CDR3 protein: CASSLGASGGAGSDTQYF. DNA of the CDR3: TGCGCCAGCAGCTTGGGGGCTAGCGGGGGGGCCGGATCAGATACGCAGTATTTT. The chain links TRBV5-1 to TRBJ2-3; TRBD2 aligns across 12 bases. V lost 0 bases to trimming and J lost 4 bases; unmatched junction nucleotides: 9. CDR1 is SGHRS and CDR2 is YFSETQ in the germline V gene. The CDR3 is 18 amino acids.

The chain recombines TRBV10-2 with TRBJ1-2; D is uncertain. Trimming pared 0 bases from V and 2 bases from J, leaving 7 bases between. This CDR3 is built from 14 residues. Per germline, CDR1 WSHSY and CDR2 SAAADI. Written as DNA, the CDR3 is TGCGCCAGCAGTGAGTCATTTCGAAACTATGGCTACACCTTC. Its translation: CASSESFRNYGYTF.

The chain uses TRBV6-6 and TRBJ1-2; 8 bases align to TRBD1. Germline CDR1 is MNHNY and CDR2 is SVGAGI (reference sequence). V shed 5 bases and J 3 bases; nucleotides not matched to a gene: 8. The CDR3 consists of 15 residues. Here the CDR3 reads CASSHPQGADYGYTF. CDR3 nucleotide sequence: TGTGCCAGCAGTCACCCTCAGGGGGCCGACTATGGCTACACCTTC.

The gene calls are TRBV5-1 and TRBJ2-3; 9 bases agree with TRBD2. The CDR3 is 15 amino acids. Trimming at V came to 0 bases and at J to 5 bases, leaving 4 bases not matched to a gene. CDR1 is SGHRS and CDR2 is YFSETQ in the germline V gene. CDR3 DNA sequence: TGCGCCAGCAGCTTGGGGGGACTAGCTAGAGATACGCAGTATTTT. Translation gives CASSLGGLARDTQYF.